This entry describes one TCR beta chain. Its matching antigen is unknown. The protocol was immunoSEQ multiplex PCR, while the TCRdb copy is restricted to in-frame clones and leaves out a portion. This sample has 550,000 to 600,000 clones, with 95% to 98% found just once. Naive-designated CD8 cells lacked CD45RO, were positively enriched for CCR7, and omitted terminally differentiated effector memory CD45RA+ cells. This record belongs to a study of shared clonotypes between healthy human individuals. Study-level information: The plates for each donor numbered three CD4 naive, three CD4 memory, two CD8 naive and one CD8 memory.

Between the trimmed V and J ends, which lost 5 bases and 4 bases, there was a span of 21 bases. CDR3 length: 17 residues. Germline V gene data show CDR1 as WSHSY and CDR2 as SAAADI. Study-wide results and caveats: Richness estimates generally favored naive over memory subsets.

Input material: naive CD8+ T cells sorted from blood. V gene TRBV10-2 combines with J gene TRBJ2-1; TRBD1 is a possible D gene (5 bases). This sequence originates from a man aged 30 to 45 in good health. CDR3 coding DNA: TGCGCCAGCAGTTATACTTCGACAGAATACTTTTACAATGAGCAGTTCTTC. It encodes CASSYTSTEYFYNEQFF.